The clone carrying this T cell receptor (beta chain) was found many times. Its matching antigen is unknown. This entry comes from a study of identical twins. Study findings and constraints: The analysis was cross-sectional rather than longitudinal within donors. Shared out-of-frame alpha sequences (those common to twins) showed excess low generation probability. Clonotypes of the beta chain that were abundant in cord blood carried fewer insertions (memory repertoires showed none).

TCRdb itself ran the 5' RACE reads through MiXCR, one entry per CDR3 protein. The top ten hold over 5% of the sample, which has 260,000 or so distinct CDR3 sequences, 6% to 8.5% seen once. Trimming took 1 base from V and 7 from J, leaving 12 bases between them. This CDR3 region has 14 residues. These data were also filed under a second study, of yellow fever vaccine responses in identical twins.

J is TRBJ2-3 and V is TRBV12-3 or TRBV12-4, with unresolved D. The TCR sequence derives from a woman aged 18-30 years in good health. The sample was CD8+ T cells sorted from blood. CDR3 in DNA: TGTGCCAGCAGTTTAGTACGCCCCGGTAATACGCAGTATTTT. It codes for CASSLVRPGNTQYF.